This T cell receptor (beta chain) derives from a study of chemoradiotherapy in HPV16-positive cancers. Findings and limits, study-wide: Candidate HPV-specific clones and E7-related TCR motifs grew in tumor during treatment.

Measured with immunoSEQ multiplex PCR; TCRdb has only the in-frame clones, and not every one. Here the sample spans approximately 8,300 clones, around 80% being singletons. A note on this clone: The target antigen is unknown.

This sample was obtained from a patient who underwent chemoradiotherapy. The clonotype was recovered from a human donor with HPV-associated anogenital cancer.

CDR3 DNA: TGTGCCAGCACCGACAGTGTGGGAGAAAAACTGTTTTTT. Protein: CASTDSVGEKLFF. The chain couples TRBV6-1 to TRBJ1-4; D is perhaps TRBD1 (5 bases). CDR1 MNHNS and CDR2 SASEGT come from the germline V gene. The CDR3 spans 13 residues. Trimming stripped 7 bases from V and 8 bases from J, with 14 bases between.